The 32 T cell receptor beta chains below come from one sample, sequenced in a study of T-cell memory formation after mild COVID-19. TCRdb independently ran MiXCR on the 5' RACE reads; one entry per CDR3 protein. This table has around 90,000 distinct CDR3 sequences, around 15% appearing once. The sequenced sample consisted of PBMCs or a T cell subset sorted from them (not recorded which). The source is a young man who had mild COVID-19 (a few samples of this study predate the infection). Cell type and time point are not known.

There are a few counts of this clonotype. The chain uses TRBV19 and TRBJ1-6; D is unclear. V was trimmed by 8 bases and J by 0 bases, leaving 11 bases between them. Germline loops: CDR1 LNHDA, CDR2 SQIVND (reference sequence). CDR3 length: 15 residues. Here the CDR3 reads CASRFDSSYNSPLHF. Here the CDR3 DNA reads TGTGCCAGTCGCTTCGATTCCTCCTATAATTCACCCCTCCACTTT.

J is TRBJ1-2 and V is TRBV20-1; 8 positions agree with TRBD1. The CDR3 consists of 14 residues. In germline, CDR1 is DFQATT, CDR2 SNEGSKA (reference sequence). V lost 3 bases and J lost 0; bases outside the gene matches: 3. In nucleotides, the CDR3 is TGCAGTGCTAGGGACAGGGAAACTAACTATGGCTACACCTTC. Protein: CSARDRETNYGYTF.

This chain connects TRBV7-9 to TRBJ2-4; TRBD1 matches 8 bases. The CDR3 spans 15 residues. In germline, CDR1 is SEHNR, CDR2 FQNEAQ (reference sequence). Trimming cost V 5 bases and J 2 bases; bases outside gene matches: 5. As DNA, the CDR3 is TGTGCCAGCAGCACGGACAGGGAATCCAAAAACATTCAGTACTTC. It specifies CASSTDRESKNIQYF.

This clonotype was counted only a few times. The chain has TRBV7-9 and TRBJ2-5; 7 nucleotides line up with TRBD2. The CDR3 loop spans 16 amino acids. The junction had 12 bases not matched to a gene; V was cut back by 4 bases and J by 4 bases. Per the germline V gene, CDR1 is SEHNR and CDR2 is FQNEAQ (reference sequence). The CDR3 region is CASSSREAGVRETQYF. CDR3 coding DNA: TGTGCCAGCAGCTCGAGAGAGGCGGGGGTCCGAGAGACCCAGTACTTC.

This clonotype occurred once. This sequence joins TRBV6-2 or TRBV6-3 and TRBJ2-7; 10 nucleotides align to TRBD1. The CDR3 covers 13 residues. After removal of 10 bases from V and 10 bases from J, the junction contained 13 bases not matched to a gene. Germline CDR1 and CDR2: MNHEY and SVGEGT. The CDR3 DNA reads TGTGCCACGATGGAGTCCCGGGACAGGGGACAGTACGTC. Translating it yields CATMESRDRGQYV.

The chain couples TRBV6-4 to TRBJ2-7; D gene uncertain. CDR1 and CDR2 from the germline V gene are MRHNA and SNTAGT. The CDR3 consists of 12 residues. V was clipped by 2 bases and J by 2 bases, with 4 bases between them. CDR3 DNA sequence: TGTGCCAGCAGTGACGGGACCTACGAGCAGTACGTC. Encoded protein: CASSDGTYEQYV.

The chain has TRBV15 and TRBJ2-5; D not certain. The CDR3 extends over 13 amino acids. Trimming left V 5 bases short and J 2 bases short, with 9 bases between. CDR1 is LNHNV and CDR2 is YYDKDF in the germline V gene (reference sequence). The chain's CDR3 is CATSRRAQETQYF. Here the CDR3 DNA reads TGTGCCACCAGCCGACGGGCACAAGAGACCCAGTACTTC.

This clonotype showed up just a few times. The rearrangement links TRBV4-3 to TRBJ2-3; 7 bases align to TRBD2. The CDR3 extends over 15 amino acids. Germline CDR1 is LGHNA and CDR2 is YSLEER. The ends lost 1 base at V and 0 bases at J; junction bases unmatched: 1. CDR3 in DNA: TGCGCCAGCAGCCAAGTCGGGGGGAGCACAGATACGCAGTATTTT. Translating it yields CASSQVGGSTDTQYF.

This clonotype was counted many times. The chain links TRBV28 to TRBJ2-1; no reliable D call. There are 14 residues in the CDR3. The germline gives CDR1 MDHEN, CDR2 SYDVKM. Trimming took off 3 bases at V and 5 bases at J, with 11 bases between the two ends. The CDR3 sequence is CASSFWGSDNEQFF. In DNA, the CDR3 is TGTGCCAGCAGTTTTTGGGGATCAGACAATGAGCAGTTCTTC.

The chain uses TRBV12-3 or TRBV12-4 and TRBJ1-4; perhaps TRBD1 as D (6 bases). CDR3 length: 15 residues. V dropped 6 bases and J dropped 4 bases, with 15 bases sitting between them. For the CDR3, the DNA is TGTGCCAGCAGCCCCCCGGACAGAAATAATGAAAAACTGTTTTTT. This sequence encodes CASSPPDRNNEKLFF.

The chain has TRBV7-8 and TRBJ2-1, with 12 bases lining up with TRBD2. The germline gives CDR1 SGHVS, CDR2 FQNEAQ. Germline trimming cut 2 bases from V and 7 bases from J; bases unmatched to any gene: 6. The CDR3 loop spans 16 amino acids. The DNA of the CDR3 is TGTGCCAGCAGCTTATCCCTAGCGGGGGGGTGGAATGAGCAGTTCTTC. It is translated as CASSLSLAGGWNEQFF.

This clonotype has a handful of counts. This sequence joins TRBV20-1 and TRBJ2-1; D possibly corresponds to TRBD2 (5 bases). V was pared by 2 bases and J by 13 bases, with 21 bases between. The CDR3 totals 14 residues. Per germline, CDR1 DFQATT and CDR2 SNEGSKA (reference sequence). The CDR3 DNA reads as TGCAGTGCTAGATTTTCGTACGGGGTCTTAAGCCAGTTCTTC. The encoded protein is CSARFSYGVLSQFF.

The V gene is TRBV6-2 or TRBV6-3, the J gene TRBJ2-1, with D hard to call. Trimming removed 6 bases from V and 7 bases from J, with 7 bases in between. The CDR3 loop spans 11 amino acids. Germline V CDR1 and CDR2: MNHEY, SVGEGT. The CDR3 spells CASSPANEQFF. CDR3 nucleotides: TGTGCCAGCAGCCCCGCGAATGAGCAGTTCTTC.

This chain uses TRBV6-5 with TRBJ1-1; D is possibly TRBD1 (5 bases). This CDR3 has 14 residues. Trimming cost V 3 bases and J 4 bases, with 12 bases left between them. Per germline, CDR1 MNHEY and CDR2 SVGAGI. This CDR3 reads CASSYQGTVTEAFF. The CDR3 nucleotides read TGTGCCAGCAGTTATCAGGGTACGGTCACTGAAGCTTTCTTT.

DNA for the CDR3: TGTGCCAGCAGGTCCGGACAGGGGGACACCGGGGAGCTGTTTTTT. Its translation is CASRSGQGDTGELFF. The rearrangement joins TRBV6-5 to TRBJ2-2, with 10 bases fitting TRBD1. Germline V gene sequence: CDR1 MNHEY, CDR2 SVGAGI. CDR3 length equals 15 residues. The J segment lost 3 bases and the V segment lost 6 bases, leaving 4 bases of the junction unmatched.

This clonotype was recorded a few times. V and J are TRBV12-3 or TRBV12-4 and TRBJ1-4; possibly TRBD1 for D (5 bases). The ends were cut back, 4 bases at V and 6 bases at J, with 15 bases in the middle. CDR3 length equals 15 residues. The CDR3 protein is CASSWDGTADEKLFF. CDR3 nucleotides: TGTGCCAGCAGTTGGGACGGGACCGCGGATGAAAAACTGTTTTTT.

This chain connects TRBV7-3 to TRBJ2-5, with D perhaps given as TRBD1 or TRBD2 (6 bases each). Germline V gene sequence: CDR1 SGHTA, CDR2 FQGTGA. There are 14 residues in the CDR3. V dropped 2 bases and J dropped 4 bases, with 11 bases sitting between them. The CDR3: CASSLDGGPETQYF. CDR3 in DNA: TGTGCCAGCAGCTTAGACGGGGGCCCAGAGACCCAGTACTTC.

The rearrangement joins TRBV20-1 to TRBJ1-4, with D hard to call. The CDR3 runs to 13 residues. Germline CDR1 reads DFQATT; CDR2 reads SNEGSKA (reference sequence). Trimming stripped 8 bases from V and 8 bases from J, with 18 bases between. The CDR3 loop reads CSTKEQVWEKLFF. DNA of the CDR3: TGCAGTACCAAAGAGCAAGTTTGGGAAAAACTGTTTTTT.

This clonotype turned up a few times. The rearrangement links TRBV7-9 to TRBJ1-1; tentative D call: TRBD1 (5 bases). CDR1 is SEHNR, CDR2 FQNEAQ, per germline (reference sequence). CDR3 length equals 15 residues. Deletions cut 1 base from V and 5 bases from J, with 14 bases between. This chain's CDR3 is CASSLVQGERTEAFF. As DNA, the CDR3 is TGTGCCAGCAGCTTAGTTCAGGGCGAACGGACTGAAGCTTTCTTT.

This clonotype was seen a handful of times. The chain uses TRBV29-1 and TRBJ2-4; D ambiguous. V lost 6 bases, J lost 1 base, and 7 bases lay in between. Germline V gene data show CDR1 as SQVTM and CDR2 as ANQGSEA. The CDR3 runs 12 residues. In DNA form, the CDR3 reads TGCAGCGTCACCGGCGCCAAAAACATTCAGTACTTC. Translating gives CSVTGAKNIQYF.

This clonotype showed up just a few times. CDR3 in DNA: TGTGCCAGCAGTTGGGACAGCATGAACACTGAAGCTTTCTTT. Its protein is CASSWDSMNTEAFF. The chain employs TRBV27 and TRBJ1-1, with TRBD1 identical over 7 bases. Germline V lookup: CDR1 MNHEY, CDR2 SMNVEV (reference sequence). V shed 4 bases and J 0 bases; nucleotides not matched to a gene: 2. This CDR3 has 14 amino acids.

This clonotype was picked up a small number of times. CDR3 amino acids: CASSYSTRGPFDEQYV. In DNA form, the CDR3 reads TGTGCCAGCAGTTACTCGACCAGGGGGCCGTTTGACGAGCAGTACGTC. The chain is built from TRBV6-2 or TRBV6-3 and TRBJ2-7; TRBD1 aligns across 8 bases. CDR1 and CDR2 (germline): MNHEY, SVGEGT. Trimming took 0 bases from V and 5 from J; bases not matched to a gene: 9. The CDR3 is made up of 16 amino acids.

The genes are TRBV6-1 and TRBJ1-1, with D tentatively TRBD1 (5 bases). The V gene lost 8 bases and the J gene lost 7 bases, with 8 bases spanning the gap. Germline V lookup: CDR1 MNHNS, CDR2 SASEGT. The CDR3 sequence is 10 residues long. The DNA for the CDR3 is TGTGCCAGCCGGGGGGTTGAAGCTTTCTTT. Protein product: CASRGVEAFF.

CDR3 amino acids: CASSPGTEWVSYNEQFF. CDR3 DNA: TGTGCCAGCAGCCCCGGGACAGAGTGGGTTTCCTACAATGAGCAGTTCTTC. This chain links TRBV7-2 with TRBJ2-1, with 7 bases aligning to TRBD1. The CDR3 extends over 17 amino acids. With V trimmed by 5 bases and J by 1 base, 11 bases remained unmatched. CDR1 is SGHTA, CDR2 FQGNSA, per germline.

The chain uses TRBV5-6 and TRBJ1-1; the match to TRBD1 covers 10 bases. Germline V lookup: CDR1 SGHDT, CDR2 YYEEEE. V shed 3 bases, J shed 4 bases, and the junction held 15 bases outside the gene matches. This CDR3 region has 18 residues. CDR3 bases: TGTGCCAGCAGCTCGTACTACGACAGGGGGCTACGGGGCACTGAAGCTTTCTTT. Protein product: CASSSYYDRGLRGTEAFF.

The chain couples TRBV9 to TRBJ2-5, with a tentative D call TRBD1 (8 bases). The CDR3 is made up of 16 amino acids. CDR1 is SGDLS and CDR2 is YYNGEE in the germline V gene. With 3 bases removed from V and 1 base from J, the gap between germline ends came to 16 bases. CDR3 in DNA: TGTGCCAGCAGCGAAGACAGGGGAGGGGCCCAAGAGACCCAGTACTTC. Its translation: CASSEDRGGAQETQYF.

J is TRBJ2-7 and V is TRBV6-5; D ambiguous. This CDR3 is 14 amino acids long. Germline CDR1 reads MNHEY; CDR2 reads SVGAGI. The germline V and J ends were trimmed by 0 bases and 7 bases, with 13 bases remaining between them. The CDR3: CASSYSAGSREQYV. DNA of the CDR3: TGTGCCAGCAGTTACTCGGCAGGTTCGAGGGAGCAGTACGTC.

This clonotype has at least ten counts. This chain links TRBV4-3 with TRBJ2-1; D gene unclear. There are 13 residues in the CDR3. The V gene lost 3 bases and the J gene lost 7 bases, with 10 bases spanning the gap. The germline CDR1 and CDR2 sequences are LGHNA and YSLEER. The CDR3 loop is CASSHSPRNEQFF. DNA for the CDR3: TGCGCCAGCAGCCACTCTCCGAGGAATGAGCAGTTCTTC.

The V and J genes are TRBV4-1 and TRBJ2-5, with a tentative D call TRBD2 (6 bases). The germline CDR1 and CDR2 sequences are MGHRA and YSYEKL. The CDR3 contains 16 residues. V was cut by 3 bases and J by 5 bases, with 19 bases left in between. The CDR3 here is CASSQVLVGTLETQYF. In DNA form, the CDR3 reads TGCGCCAGCAGCCAGGTACTGGTCGGGACTCTGGAGACCCAGTACTTC.

V and J are TRBV5-1 and TRBJ2-3; D gene uncertain. The CDR3 extends over 14 amino acids. The germline V gene has CDR1 SGHRS and CDR2 YFSETQ. Trimming took off 4 bases at V and 3 bases at J, with 12 bases between the two ends. The CDR3 loop reads CASSRLGGTDTQYF. In DNA, the CDR3 is TGCGCCAGCAGCCGGCTGGGCGGAACAGATACGCAGTATTTT. The whole variable domain, filled in from reference TRBV5-1 and TRBJ2-3, reads KAGVTQTPRYLIKTRGQQVTLSCSPISGHRSVSWYQQTPGQGLQFLFEYFSETQRNKGNFPGRFSGRQFSNSRSEMNVSTLELGDSALYLCASSRLGGTDTQYFGPGTRLTVL.

In its sample, this clonotype was seen many times. The CDR3 spells CASSPPVGGGETQYF. For the CDR3, the DNA is TGCGCCAGCAGCCCACCCGTAGGGGGCGGAGAGACCCAGTACTTC. The V gene is TRBV4-1, the J gene TRBJ2-5; 7 bases are a match to TRBD1. This CDR3 has 15 residues. Germline V gene lookup returns CDR1 MGHRA and CDR2 YSYEKL. After removal of 4 bases from V and 4 bases from J, the junction contained 9 bases not matched to a gene.

This clonotype was recorded a few times. The chain uses TRBV12-3 or TRBV12-4 and TRBJ1-4; possible D gene TRBD1, 5 bases. The CDR3 length is 14 residues. With 3 bases removed from V and 7 bases from J, the gap between germline ends came to 12 bases. CDR3 bases: TGTGCCAGCAGTTTCGAGGGGAGGAGTGAAAAACTGTTTTTT. Translation gives CASSFEGRSEKLFF.